These T cell receptor beta chains were read from a single sample in a study of blood T cell repertoires in COVID-19. Sequencing was performed with immunoSEQ multiplex PCR; in TCRdb, only in-frame clones are kept and a portion is missing. The sample holds under 350,000 clones, roughly 86% seen once. Sequencing was carried out using PBMCs or T cells enriched from blood (not recorded which). These TCRs come from a woman aged 18-29 years who had recovered from COVID-19. The CDR3 runs from the conserved cysteine through the conserved F or W. The D gene is left open where the match is weak. Expanded clones are given a class, and other clones once, few, many or no size at all.

TRBJ2-7,NA,NA,TRBV5-1,CASSLASQDRTFGYEQYF,TGCGCCAGCAGCTTGGCTTCTCAGGACAGAACTTTTGGGTACGAGCAGTACTTC
TRBJ1-6,TRBD1,NA,TRBV5-1,CASSLIGTGMSYNSPLHF,TGCGCCAGCAGCTTGATCGGGACAGGGATGTCCTATAATTCACCCCTCCACTTT
TRBJ1-1,NA,NA,TRBV14,CASSRWTDNTEAFF,TGTGCCAGCAGCAGGTGGACAGATAACACTGAAGCTTTCTTT
TRBJ2-1,NA,NA,TRBV9,CASSLSGAYNEQFF,TGTGCCAGCAGCCTGTCGGGGGCCTACAATGAGCAGTTCTTC
TRBJ1-5,NA,NA,TRBV30,CAWGDRYNQPQHF,TGTGCCTGGGGAGACAGATACAATCAGCCCCAGCATTTT
TRBJ2-1,TRBD1,NA,TRBV28,CASSRTGPNFNEQFF,TGTGCCAGCAGTCGGACAGGCCCTAATTTCAATGAGCAGTTCTTC
TRBJ2-2,NA,NA,TRBV11-3,CASSLALAPDTGELFF,TGTGCCAGCAGCTTAGCCCTAGCTCCGGACACCGGGGAGCTGTTTTTT
TRBJ2-7,TRBD1,NA,TRBV6-5,CASSYRTGAVYEQYF,TGTGCCAGCAGTTACAGGACAGGGGCCGTTTACGAGCAGTACTTC
TRBJ1-4,TRBD1,NA,TRBV5-1,CASSSRSDRAEKLFF,TGCGCCAGCAGCTCTCGTTCGGACAGGGCTGAAAAACTGTTTTTT
TRBJ1-1,TRBD1,NA,TRBV6-2/TRBV6-3,CASSYPLPRQGGDTEAFF,TGTGCCAGCAGTTACCCTTTGCCTCGACAGGGAGGCGACACTGAAGCTTTCTTT
TRBJ1-3,NA,NA,TRBV7-8,CASSLGTGFSGNTIYF,TGTGCCAGCAGCTTAGGTACGGGATTCTCTGGAAACACCATATATTTT
TRBJ1-3,NA,NA,TRBV15,CATSRGAAGFTIYF,TGTGCCACCAGCAGAGGAGCGGCGGGATTCACCATATATTTT
TRBJ2-1,TRBD2,NA,TRBV2,CASSEQRGDYNEQFF,TGTGCCAGCAGTGAGCAGCGGGGAGACTACAATGAGCAGTTCTTC
TRBJ2-2,NA,NA,TRBV3-1/TRBV3-2,CASSQQGYTGELFF,TGTGCCAGCAGCCAGCAGGGGTACACCGGGGAGCTGTTTTTT
TRBJ1-6,NA,NA,TRBV19,CASTAGTPNSPLHF,TGTGCCAGTACCGCCGGGACACCGAATTCACCCCTCCACTTT
TRBJ2-3,NA,NA,TRBV10-1,CASKGGNTQYF,TGCGCCAGCAAGGGGGGGAATACGCAGTATTTT
TRBJ1-1,NA,NA,TRBV27,CASSSTVMNTEAFF,TGTGCCAGCAGTTCGACAGTCATGAACACTGAAGCTTTCTTT
TRBJ2-3,TRBD2,NA,TRBV5-1,CASSLETSGGLDTQYF,TGCGCCAGCAGCTTGGAGACTAGCGGGGGGCTAGATACGCAGTATTTT
TRBJ2-7,TRBD1,NA,TRBV10-3,CAISDKQGRSSYEQYF,TGTGCCATCAGTGATAAACAGGGGAGATCGTCCTACGAGCAGTACTTC
TRBJ1-4,NA,few,TRBV5-1,CASSFRGPEKLFF,TGCGCCAGCAGCTTCAGGGGCCCTGAAAAACTGTTTTTT